Given below is one T cell receptor (beta chain) in context. This sample is part of a study of blood T cell repertoires in COVID-19. On the study more broadly: Acute and convalescent COVID-19 specimens originated in the United States, Italy and Spain. T cells, B-cell-depleted T cells, or PBMCs supplied cDNA or gDNA.

As originally analysed: Amplified reference gene primers provided the basis for estimating nucleated cell counts. Some clones are missing from TCRdb's copy, which holds only in-frame ones; the method was immunoSEQ multiplex PCR. Clonal size and the V and J genes are those of that table, whereas D and trimming came from the DNA. The data contain about 190,000 clones, around 86% of them singletons. Trimming removed 2 bases at V and 5 bases at J, with 18 bases between. CDR3 length: 17 amino acids. CDR1 and CDR2 from the germline V gene are SGHTA and FQGNSA. The receptor was derived from a woman between 35 and 50 years old with acute or convalescent COVID-19. The sequenced sample consisted of peripheral blood. The chain joins TRBV7-2 to TRBJ2-2; a possible D gene is TRBD1 (6 bases). The CDR3 loop is CASSLRPRDTETGELFF. CDR3 bases: TGTGCCAGCAGCTTAAGACCCCGGGACACGGAAACCGGGGAGCTGTTTTTT.